The clone carrying this T cell receptor beta chain has just one count. The data were produced by immunoSEQ multiplex PCR, yet TCRdb's version contains in-frame clones alone and is incomplete. The data show around 420,000 clones, nearly 90% seen once. This record comes from a study of blood T cell repertoires in COVID-19. The CDR3 covers 15 residues. Per the germline V gene, CDR1 is SGHNT and CDR2 is YYREEE (reference sequence). V lost 5 bases to trimming and J lost 12 bases, with 24 bases between them. Cohort assignment relied on participant-reported clinical history. The source material was PBMCs or T cells enriched from blood (not recorded which). The clonotype comes from a woman in her thirties or forties with acute COVID-19. The V gene is TRBV5-4, the J gene TRBJ2-1; TRBD2 is a possible D gene (6 bases). The CDR3 loop is CASRTGDSVPAGQFF. CDR3 coding DNA: TGTGCCAGCAGAACGGGGGACTCCGTTCCCGCAGGGCAGTTCTTC.